Below are 7 T cell receptor beta chains sequenced from a single sample in a study of post-analysis software for immune sequencing data. Findings of the study overall: Four or five TRBV segments were more frequent in patients than controls; TRBV5-6, TRBV5-1 and TRBV20-1 belonged to this group.

The authors incorporated unique molecular identifiers into the TCR beta cDNA libraries. TCRdb passed the PCR reads through MiXCR, listing each CDR3 protein once. The sample yields 380,000 or so distinct CDR3 sequences, less than 35% seen once. No antigen is known for these receptors. What was sequenced was blood. The origin of the receptors is a girl aged 5 to 17 with multiple sclerosis.

In regard to this clonotype: Without the conserved terminal phenylalanine or tryptophan, this CDR3 likely stems from a read error. V gene TRBV4-1 combines with J gene TRBJ2-6; 9 bases fit TRBD1. The J segment lost 1 base and the V segment lost 0 bases, leaving 10 bases of the junction unmatched. Per germline, CDR1 MGHRA and CDR2 YSYEKL. The CDR3 spans 20 residues. The CDR3 DNA is TGCGCCAGCAGCCAAGAGGGACAGGGTTTCTTAGGGTCTGGGGCCAACGTCCTGACTTGC. Translation: CASSQEGQGFLGSGANVLTC.

The table lists this clonotype with a few counts. The gene calls are TRBV3-1 and TRBJ1-2; TRBD1 might be the D (6 bases). Trimming took off 0 bases at V and 8 bases at J, with 19 bases between the two ends. The CDR3 spans 16 residues. The germline V gene encodes CDR1 LGHDT and CDR2 YNNKEL (reference sequence). The CDR3 DNA follows: TGTGCCAGCAGCCAAGAGGCGGGGGCGCAGAGGAAGGGCTACACCTTC. Its protein product is CASSQEAGAQRKGYTF. Based on the CDR3 plus reference TRBV3-1 and TRBJ1-2, the full variable domain is DTAVSQTPKYLVTQMGNDKSIKCEQNLGHDTMYWYKQDSKKFLKIMFSYNNKELIINETVPNRFSPKSPDKAHLNLHINSLELGDSAVYFCASSQEAGAQRKGYTFGSGTRLTVV.

This clonotype was counted a few times. The chain recombines TRBV5-1 with TRBJ2-5; 7 nucleotides agree with TRBD1. The last part of the DNA fits TRBJ2-7 better; the J call may be wrong. There are 14 residues in the CDR3. In germline, CDR1 is SGHRS, CDR2 YFSETQ. The CDR3 nucleotides read TGCGCCAGCAGCTTGGCCGGGACAGAATACGAGCAGTACTTC. It codes for CASSLAGTEYEQYF.

In its sample, this clonotype was seen many times. The chain recombines TRBV11-2 with TRBJ2-7; 10 bases map to TRBD2. The CDR3 sequence is 15 residues long. V lost 5 bases, J lost 3 bases, and 7 bases stayed unmatched. Per germline, CDR1 SGHAT and CDR2 FQNNGV. The DNA for the CDR3 is TGTGCCAGCAGCCCCAGCGGGGGGGCTGGCTACGAGCAGTACTTC. This gives the protein CASSPSGGAGYEQYF.

The chain combines TRBV5-1 with TRBJ2-1, with 8 bases that match TRBD1. The CDR3 covers 13 residues. Trimming took 4 bases from V and 10 from J; bases not matched to a gene: 7. Germline-derived CDR1 and CDR2 are SGHRS and YFSETQ. The CDR3 nucleotides read TGCGCCAGCAGCGTAGACAGGGGCAAAGAGCAGTTCTTC. Amino acids: CASSVDRGKEQFF. The full variable domain, in which reference TRBV5-1 and TRBJ2-1 provide the parts outside the CDR3, is KAGVTQTPRYLIKTRGQQVTLSCSPISGHRSVSWYQQTPGQGLQFLFEYFSETQRNKGNFPGRFSGRQFSNSRSEMNVSTLELGDSALYLCASSVDRGKEQFFGPGTRLTVL.

This clonotype was found a few times. This chain links TRBV7-9 with TRBJ2-1, with 9 bases aligning to TRBD1. The V segment lost 5 bases and the J segment 4 bases; nucleotides outside the gene matches: 6. The CDR3 spans 15 residues. Germline CDR1 SEHNR, CDR2 FQNEAQ (reference sequence). This chain's CDR3 is CASSGSGQGYNEQFF. DNA of the CDR3: TGTGCCAGCAGCGGATCGGGACAGGGTTACAATGAGCAGTTCTTC.

This chain links TRBV20-1 with TRBJ2-3, with D tentatively TRBD2 (7 bases). This CDR3 has 16 residues. Germline V gives CDR1 DFQATT, CDR2 SNEGSKA (reference sequence). Trimming removed 6 bases from V and 6 bases from J, with 25 bases in between. The DNA of the CDR3 is TGCAGTGCAAGGGGGGGGGCTAGCGCTAGAGGGGATACGCAGTATTTT. Protein: CSARGGASARGDTQYF.